Below, 8 T cell receptor beta chains from the same sample are listed, as sequenced in a study of cytomegalovirus exposure and HLA in healthy donors. The PCR had 60 Vbeta and 13 Jbeta primers. Sequencing was performed with immunoSEQ multiplex PCR; in TCRdb, only in-frame clones are kept and a portion is missing. This table has over 70,000 clones, 76% appearing once. The sample consisted of PBMCs. These receptors were taken from a male donor in good health and CMV-seronegative.

This clone was counted between two and nine times. Here the CDR3 DNA reads TGTGCCAGCAGTCCTCAACAGGGCATAGACACTGAAGCTTTCTTT. Its protein product is CASSPQQGIDTEAFF. The V and J genes are TRBV6-5 and TRBJ1-1, with D possibly matching TRBD1 (6 bases). The germline gives CDR1 MNHEY, CDR2 SVGAGI. The germline V and J ends were trimmed by 5 bases and 3 bases, with 16 bases remaining between them. CDR3 size: 15 residues.

This clone was counted a single time. This chain links TRBV10-3 with TRBJ2-7; 7 bases line up with TRBD2. The CDR3 contains 13 residues. J lost 4 bases, V lost 7 bases, and 7 bases had no gene match. CDR1 and CDR2 (germline): ENHRY, SYGVKD. DNA for the CDR3: TGTGCCATCACTGCTAGCGGTGAATACGAGCAGTACTTC. Encoded protein: CAITASGEYEQYF.

The rearrangement links TRBV6-6 to TRBJ1-5, with D possibly TRBD1 on 6 matching bases. Germline V gives CDR1 MNHNY, CDR2 SVGAGI (reference sequence). The CDR3 is 13 amino acids. V gave up 6 bases and J gave up 7 bases, with 13 bases separating them. The CDR3 loop reads CASRRGEGQPQHF. In nucleotides, the CDR3 is TGTGCCAGCAGGAGGGGGGAGGGACAGCCCCAGCATTTT.

This chain uses TRBV15 with TRBJ2-7; D call uncertain. The CDR3 has 14 residues. Trimming cost V 0 bases and J 0 bases, with 6 bases left between them. Germline V CDR1 and CDR2: LNHNV, YYDKDF (reference sequence). The CDR3 DNA is TGTGCCACCAGCAGAGAGGGCCTCTCCTACGAGCAGTACTTC. Translation gives CATSREGLSYEQYF.

This clone appeared a few times. This chain joins TRBV9 and TRBJ1-1; D might be TRBD1 (6 bases). Germline values: CDR1 SGDLS, CDR2 YYNGEE. Trimming left V 0 bases short and J 4 bases short, with 16 bases between. This CDR3 has 16 amino acids. This chain's CDR3 is CASSVDEGVRGTEAFF. For the CDR3, the DNA is TGTGCCAGCAGCGTAGACGAGGGGGTAAGGGGCACTGAAGCTTTCTTT.

V usage is TRBV9 and J usage is TRBJ2-1; 13 positions match TRBD2. The CDR3 has 19 amino acids. With 3 bases clipped from V and 3 bases from J, the junction kept 12 bases outside the gene matches. Germline CDR1 reads SGDLS; CDR2 reads YYNGEE. The CDR3 is CASSGPPSGLAGDYNEQFF. The CDR3 DNA is TGTGCCAGCAGCGGTCCTCCCTCAGGACTAGCGGGAGACTACAATGAGCAGTTCTTC.

This chain links TRBV28 with TRBJ1-2; 8 bases are shared with TRBD1. Trimming removed 6 bases from V and 5 bases from J; junction bases left unmatched: 14. The germline CDR1 and CDR2 sequences are MDHEN and SYDVKM. There are 16 residues in the CDR3. The CDR3 DNA follows: TGTGCCAGCAGGAAGGCCGGGACAGGAGCCACGTATGGCTACACCTTC. Its translation is CASRKAGTGATYGYTF.

As DNA, the CDR3 is TGTGCCAGCCGGGGACAGGTAGTATCTGAAGCTTTCTTT. Translating gives CASRGQVVSEAFF. The chain uses TRBV25-1 and TRBJ1-1; 8 bases match TRBD1. Trimming cost V 8 bases and J 6 bases; bases outside gene matches: 8. This CDR3 comprises 13 residues. CDR1 and CDR2 from the germline V gene are MGHDK and SYGVNS.